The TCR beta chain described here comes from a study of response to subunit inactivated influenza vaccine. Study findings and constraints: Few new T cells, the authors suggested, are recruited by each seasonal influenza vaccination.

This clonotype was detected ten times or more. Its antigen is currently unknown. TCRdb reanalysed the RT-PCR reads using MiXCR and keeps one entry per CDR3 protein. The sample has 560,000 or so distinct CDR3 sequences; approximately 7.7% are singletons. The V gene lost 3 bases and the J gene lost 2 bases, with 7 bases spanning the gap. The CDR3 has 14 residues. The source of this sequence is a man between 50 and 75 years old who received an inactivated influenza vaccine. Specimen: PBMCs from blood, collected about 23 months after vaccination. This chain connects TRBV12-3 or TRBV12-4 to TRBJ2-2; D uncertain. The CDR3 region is CASSFQPNTGELFF. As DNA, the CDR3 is TGTGCCAGCAGTTTCCAACCTAACACCGGGGAGCTGTTTTTT.